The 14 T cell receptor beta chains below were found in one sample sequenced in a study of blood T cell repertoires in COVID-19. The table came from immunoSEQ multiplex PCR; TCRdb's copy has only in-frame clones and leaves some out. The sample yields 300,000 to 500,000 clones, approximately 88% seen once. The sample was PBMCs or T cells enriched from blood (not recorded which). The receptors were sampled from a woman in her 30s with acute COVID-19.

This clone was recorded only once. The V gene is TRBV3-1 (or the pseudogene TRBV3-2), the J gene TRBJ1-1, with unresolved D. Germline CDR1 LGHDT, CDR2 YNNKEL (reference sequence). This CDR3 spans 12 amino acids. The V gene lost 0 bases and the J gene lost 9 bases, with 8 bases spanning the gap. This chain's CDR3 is CASSQDLLKAFF. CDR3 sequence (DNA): TGTGCCAGCAGCCAAGATCTCCTTAAAGCTTTCTTT.

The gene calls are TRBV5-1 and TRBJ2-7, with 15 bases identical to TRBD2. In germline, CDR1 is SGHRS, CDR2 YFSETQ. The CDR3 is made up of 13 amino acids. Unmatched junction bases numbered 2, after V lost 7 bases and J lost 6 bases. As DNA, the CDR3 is TGCGCCAGCCGGACTAGCGGGGGGGCCGAGCAGTACTTC. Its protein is CASRTSGGAEQYF.

The CDR3 nucleotides are TGTGCCAGCGGCAGGGCGGCGGGGGAGCAGTACTTC. As protein: CASGRAAGEQYF. The genes are TRBV6-5 and TRBJ2-7; TRBD2 is a possible D gene (6 bases). The CDR3 totals 12 residues. CDR1 and CDR2 (germline): MNHEY, SVGAGI. V was cut by 8 bases and J by 7 bases, with 15 bases left in between.

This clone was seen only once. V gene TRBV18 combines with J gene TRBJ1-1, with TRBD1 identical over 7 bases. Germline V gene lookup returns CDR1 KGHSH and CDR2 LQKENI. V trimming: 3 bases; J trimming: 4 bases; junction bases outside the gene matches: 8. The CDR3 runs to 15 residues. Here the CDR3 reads CASSPSRQGITEAFF. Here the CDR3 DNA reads TGTGCCAGCTCACCCTCGAGACAGGGTATCACTGAAGCTTTCTTT.

DNA for the CDR3: TGTGCCAGCTCTCGGACAGGGATATTTGCTAATGAAAAACTGTTTTTT. Protein: CASSRTGIFANEKLFF. This rearrangement joins TRBV6-4 to TRBJ1-4, with 8 bases aligning to TRBD1. Germline V gene lookup returns CDR1 MRHNA and CDR2 SNTAGT. The CDR3 runs 16 residues. The V segment lost 8 bases and the J segment 3 bases; nucleotides outside the gene matches: 11.

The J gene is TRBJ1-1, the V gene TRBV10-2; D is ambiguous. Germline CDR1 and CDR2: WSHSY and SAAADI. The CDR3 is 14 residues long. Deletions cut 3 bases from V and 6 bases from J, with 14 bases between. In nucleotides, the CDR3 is TGCGCCAGCAGTGATGGGAGCTCTCGGGCTGAAGCTTTCTTT. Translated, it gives CASSDGSSRAEAFF.

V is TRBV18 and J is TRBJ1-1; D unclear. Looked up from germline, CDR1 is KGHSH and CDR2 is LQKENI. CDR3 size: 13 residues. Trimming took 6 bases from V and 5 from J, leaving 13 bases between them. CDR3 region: CASSSGVGTEAFF. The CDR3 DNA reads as TGTGCCAGCTCTTCCGGGGTAGGGACTGAAGCTTTCTTT.

The CDR3 sequence: CASSLNPEETQYF. The DNA of the CDR3 is TGTGCCAGCAGCTTAAACCCAGAAGAGACCCAGTACTTC. The chain links TRBV7-3 to TRBJ2-5; D gene unclear. Per germline, CDR1 SGHTA and CDR2 FQGTGA. V was pared by 1 base and J by 3 bases, with 6 bases between. The CDR3 contains 13 residues. Complete variable domain (other parts from reference TRBV7-3 and TRBJ2-5): GAGVSQTPSNKVTEKGKYVELRCDPISGHTALYWYRQSLGQGPEFLIYFQGTGAADDSGLPNDRFFAVRPEGSVSTLKIQRTERGDSAVYLCASSLNPEETQYFGPGTRLLVL.

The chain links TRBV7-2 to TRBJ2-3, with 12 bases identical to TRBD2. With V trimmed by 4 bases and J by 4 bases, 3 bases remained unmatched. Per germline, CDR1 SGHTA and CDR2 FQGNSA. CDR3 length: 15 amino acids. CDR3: CASSSSGGASDTQYF. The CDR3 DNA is TGTGCCAGCAGCTCTAGCGGGGGGGCATCAGATACGCAGTATTTT.

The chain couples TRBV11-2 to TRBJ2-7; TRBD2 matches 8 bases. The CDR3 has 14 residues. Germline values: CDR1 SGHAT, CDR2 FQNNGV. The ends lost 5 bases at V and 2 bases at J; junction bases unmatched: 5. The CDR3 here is CASSLLAVPYEQYF. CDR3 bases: TGTGCCAGCAGCCTACTAGCGGTTCCCTACGAGCAGTACTTC.

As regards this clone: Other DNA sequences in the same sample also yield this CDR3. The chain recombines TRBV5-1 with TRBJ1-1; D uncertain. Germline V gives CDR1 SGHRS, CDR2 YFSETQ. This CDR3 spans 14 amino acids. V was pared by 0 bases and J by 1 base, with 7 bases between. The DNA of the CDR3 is TGCGCCAGCAGCTTGGTAACAGAGAACACTGAAGCTTTCTTT. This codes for CASSLVTENTEAFF.

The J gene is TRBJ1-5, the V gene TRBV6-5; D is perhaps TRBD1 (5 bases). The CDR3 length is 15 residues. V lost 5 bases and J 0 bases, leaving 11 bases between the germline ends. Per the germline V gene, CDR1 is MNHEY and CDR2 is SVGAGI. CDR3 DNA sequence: TGTGCCAGCAGTACATCCGGGGGTAGCAATCAGCCCCAGCATTTT. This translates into CASSTSGGSNQPQHF.

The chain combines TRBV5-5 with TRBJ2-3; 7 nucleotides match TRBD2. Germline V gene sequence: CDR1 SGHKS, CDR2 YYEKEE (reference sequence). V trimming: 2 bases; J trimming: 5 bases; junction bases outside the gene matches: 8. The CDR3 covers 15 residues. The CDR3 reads CASSFERLALDTQYF. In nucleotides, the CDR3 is TGTGCCAGCAGCTTTGAGAGACTAGCCCTAGATACGCAGTATTTT.

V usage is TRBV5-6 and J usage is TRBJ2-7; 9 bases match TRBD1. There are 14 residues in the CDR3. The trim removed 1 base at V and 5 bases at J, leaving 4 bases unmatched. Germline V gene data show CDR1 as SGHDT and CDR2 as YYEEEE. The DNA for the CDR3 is TGTGCCAGCAGCTTGAGGGGACAGGGAAACGAGCAGTACTTC. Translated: CASSLRGQGNEQYF.